The next 11 T cell receptor beta chains were all read from a single sample in a study of CD8+ T cells in alopecia areata. Extracted RNA was reverse transcribed into cDNA, the sequencing template. Sequencing was performed with immunoSEQ multiplex PCR; in TCRdb, only in-frame clones are kept and a portion is missing. The sample contains 150,000 to 250,000 clones, roughly 60% of which appear only once. Documented treatment: oral pan-JAK inhibitor, 5-10 mg twice daily. The sample consisted of CD4+ T cells sorted from blood, taken at week 24, from a patient treated with tofacitinib. Every receptor here comes from a human donor with alopecia areata.

This chain links TRBV7-2 with TRBJ2-7; 8 positions agree with TRBD2. The CDR3 has 14 residues. The germline CDR1 and CDR2 sequences are SGHTA and FQGNSA. V gave up 5 bases and J gave up 7 bases; unmatched junction bases: 10. The CDR3 DNA reads TGTGCCAGCAGCCTAAGCGGGAGAACAAGAGAGCAGTACTTC. It codes for CASSLSGRTREQYF.

This clone was seen more than once but under ten times. The chain couples TRBV10-3 to TRBJ1-1, with a possible D match to TRBD1 (5 bases). V lost 2 bases and J 1 base, leaving 5 bases between the germline ends. Germline values: CDR1 ENHRY, CDR2 SYGVKD. This CDR3 is built from 13 residues. The CDR3 spells CAISEGQNTEAFF. The CDR3 nucleotides read TGTGCCATCAGTGAGGGACAGAACACTGAAGCTTTCTTT.

This clone came up once. This chain links TRBV5-4 with TRBJ1-2, with D unresolved. V lost 0 bases and J 2 bases, leaving 8 bases between the germline ends. This CDR3 has 14 residues. The V gene's germline CDR1 is SGHNT and CDR2 YYREEE (reference sequence). The CDR3 is CASSLANGNYGYTF. As DNA, the CDR3 is TGTGCCAGCAGCTTGGCCAACGGCAACTATGGCTACACCTTC.

This chain joins TRBV5-1 and TRBJ2-1, with D perhaps matching TRBD1 (6 bases). The V end was cut by 3 bases, the J end by 4 bases, with 14 bases between. The CDR3 totals 15 residues. Germline V gene lookup returns CDR1 SGHRS and CDR2 YFSETQ. CDR3 in DNA: TGCGCCAGCAGCTCTCCCGGACAGCTATACAATGAGCAGTTCTTC. Its translation: CASSSPGQLYNEQFF.

This clone is a singleton in its sample. The rearrangement joins TRBV7-2 to TRBJ1-6; D might be TRBD1 (6 bases). The CDR3 length is 13 residues. The V end was cut by 1 base, the J end by 13 bases, with 11 bases between. The germline V gene has CDR1 SGHTA and CDR2 FQGNSA. CDR3 DNA sequence: TGTGCCAGCAGCTTAGGGGGACATTACCCCCTCCACTTT. It codes for CASSLGGHYPLHF. The full variable domain, its missing parts supplied by reference TRBV7-2 and TRBJ1-6, is GAGVSQSPSNKVTEKGKDVELRCDPISGHTALYWYRQSLGQGLEFLIYFQGNSAPDKSGLPSDRFSAERTGGSVSTLTIQRTQQEDSAVYLCASSLGGHYPLHFGNGTRLTVT.

The genes are TRBV25-1 and TRBJ2-2; 8 positions match TRBD2. CDR1 is MGHDK and CDR2 is SYGVNS in the germline V gene. J lost 4 bases, V lost 1 base, and 2 bases had no gene match. The CDR3 runs to 15 residues. CDR3 region: CASSEFGTSTGELFF. CDR3 in DNA: TGTGCCAGCAGTGAATTCGGGACTAGCACCGGGGAGCTGTTTTTT.

This clone was seen a few times. The V and J genes are TRBV28 and TRBJ2-3, with TRBD2 identical over 9 bases. With 2 bases clipped from V and 3 bases from J, the junction kept 3 bases outside the gene matches. CDR3 length equals 15 residues. Germline values: CDR1 MDHEN, CDR2 SYDVKM. CDR3 sequence: CASSLRGRATDTQYF. CDR3 coding DNA: TGTGCCAGCAGTTTACGCGGGAGGGCGACAGATACGCAGTATTTT.

V and J are TRBV4-3 and TRBJ2-7; TRBD2 might be the D (6 bases). Per the germline V gene, CDR1 is LGHNA and CDR2 is YSLEER. This CDR3 is 15 amino acids long. V gave up 0 bases and J gave up 0 bases, with 9 bases separating them. CDR3 in amino acids: CASSQEWDSSYEQYF. CDR3 in DNA: TGCGCCAGCAGCCAAGAATGGGACTCCTCCTACGAGCAGTACTTC.

J is TRBJ1-2 and V is TRBV15; D is uncertain. V lost 1 base and J 4 bases, leaving 13 bases between the germline ends. Germline lookup yields CDR1 LNHNV and CDR2 YYDKDF (reference sequence). The CDR3 has 15 residues. As DNA, the CDR3 is TGTGCCACCAGCAGAGTGGATAGTCCCGGCTATGGCTACACCTTC. As protein: CATSRVDSPGYGYTF.

This clone was picked up a small number of times. V usage is TRBV29-1 and J usage is TRBJ2-7; D unclear. CDR1 is SQVTM and CDR2 is ANQGSEA in the germline V gene. This CDR3 is built from 12 residues. V shed 6 bases and J shed 2 bases, with 11 bases lying between them. CDR3 coding DNA: TGCAGCGTCCGTTCCGGTCCCTACGAGCAGTACTTC. It yields the protein CSVRSGPYEQYF.

This clone came up a few times. The gene calls are TRBV30 and TRBJ2-3, with D perhaps TRBD2 (7 bases). Germline-derived CDR1 and CDR2 are GTSNPN and SVGIG (reference sequence). The V and J ends lost 1 base and 8 bases respectively, with 19 bases between them. The CDR3 totals 15 residues. In DNA form, the CDR3 reads TGTGCCTGGAGTGAGGGGGAGGGCGCGAAGAGTACGCAGTATTTT. As protein: CAWSEGEGAKSTQYF.